This T cell receptor beta chain was recovered during a study of T cells expressing NK-cell markers. Study-level background: Sequencing of TCR beta repertoires drew on sorted CD3+CD56+NKG2C+, CD3+CD56+NKG2C- and CD3+CD56-NKG2C+ T cells. Seven sequenced donors out of eight were HCMV-seropositive, one seronegative. Study-wide findings and caveats: HCMV specificity of expanded NKG2C+ T cell clones remained unclear.

A remark on this clonotype: The antigen is not known.

TCRdb re-called the 5' RACE reads and catalogs CDR3 proteins one per entry, DNA excluded. Recorded for this sample: a few hundred thousand distinct CDR3 sequences. Looked up from germline, CDR1 is MNHNS and CDR2 is SASEGT. The CDR3 extends over 14 amino acids. The chain uses TRBV6-1 and TRBJ2-2; TCRdb calls TRBD2, which cannot be checked without DNA. The receptor was isolated from a man between 18 and 69 years old in good health. The sequenced sample consisted of blood T cells: a sorted CD56 or NKG2C T cell subset, CD4+ or CD8+ T cells, or bulk PBMC T cells (not recorded which). The CDR3 protein is CASNGLAGGGELFF.